The 6 T cell receptor beta chains listed next were all sequenced from one sample in a study of tumor and adjacent non-tumor tissue in lung cancer. No cell sorting was done before RNA was extracted from the tissue. A modified ARM-PCR protocol with three rounds of nested PCR amplified TCRbeta. TCRdb fed the multiplex PCR reads into MiXCR, producing one record per CDR3 protein. The sample holds 75,000 to 95,000 distinct CDR3 sequences, about 70% seen once. The source material was lung tumor tissue. These receptors originate from a man aged 55-75 years with non-small cell lung cancer.

This chain links TRBV11-1 with TRBJ1-1; tentative D call: TRBD1 (6 bases). Looked up from germline, CDR1 is SGHAT and CDR2 is FQDESV (reference sequence). The CDR3 loop spans 17 amino acids. V was shortened by 5 bases and J by 2 bases, with 21 bases between the two germline ends. The CDR3 DNA reads TGTGCCAGCAGCCTTTTCAGGGGCAGCGCAGTTAACACTGAAGCTTTCTTT. Protein sequence: CASSLFRGSAVNTEAFF.

On this clonotype: Its ends do not fully match the called genes, so a read error is possible. The rearrangement links TRBV6-5 to TRBJ2-6; TRBD1 matches 7 bases. CDR1 and CDR2 (germline): MNHEY, SVGAGI. The CDR3 is 20 residues long. CDR3 coding DNA: TGTGCCTGCAGTTACAGTGAGAACGACAGGGCGAGCTCTGGGGCCAACGTCCTGACTTTC. Residues: CACSYSENDRASSGANVLTF.

Notes on this clonotype: Without the conserved terminal phenylalanine or tryptophan, this CDR3 likely stems from a read error. No DNA is shown, since the ends of the CDR3 on it are uncertain; the CDR3 is the one TCRdb lists. The chain combines TRBV6-5 with TRBJ2-7; the table's D call, TRBD1, was not checked against the DNA. Both ends counted, the CDR3 spans 15 residues. In germline, CDR1 is MNHEY, CDR2 SVGAGI. CDR3 residues: CASSGTGMFSYEQYI.

To note about this clonotype: A much larger clone is a single base away; this may be a read error. The chain employs TRBV5-1 and TRBJ2-7; unclear D gene. CDR3 length: 14 residues. V shed 6 bases and J shed 0 bases, with 13 bases lying between them. Per germline, CDR1 SGHRS and CDR2 YFSETQ. Here the CDR3 DNA reads TGCGCCAGCACTATAGTCTCAGGCTCCTACGAGCAGTACTTC. Its protein is CASTIVSGSYEQYF.

This clonotype was counted between two and nine times. A much larger clone differs from this one at a single base, so this may be a read error. V gene TRBV4-1 combines with J gene TRBJ1-5; maybe TRBD1 (5 bases). Germline lookup yields CDR1 MGHRA and CDR2 YSYEKL. The CDR3 spans 15 residues. The CDR3 is CTSSQDGGSNQPQHF. The CDR3, as DNA: TGCACCAGCAGCCAAGACGGGGGTAGCAATCAGCCCCAGCATTTT.

This clonotype was found once. The rearrangement joins TRBV19 to TRBJ2-7; D unclear. In germline, CDR1 is LNHDA, CDR2 SQIVND (reference sequence). There are 11 residues in the CDR3. Trimming took 9 bases from V and 5 from J, leaving 11 bases between them. CDR3 DNA: TGTGCCAGGATAAGACACCACGAGCAGTACTTC. Its translation: CARIRHHEQYF.